This T cell receptor (beta chain) derives from a study of cytomegalovirus exposure and HLA in healthy donors (dated 2017 in TCRdb). Background on the whole study: An earlier analysis of approximately 550 of the donors reported 250 to 300 Gb of sequence data and some 120 million unique TCR beta sequences from around 200 million T cells. The number of donors typed differed by locus, with about 629-630 for A, B, C, DRB1 and DQB1, more than 500 for DQA1, 600 to 610 for DPA1, and over 400 for DPB1. An early release covering some 640 HLA-typed donors comprised approximately 290 gigabases of sequencing data and roughly 86 million unique TCR sequences. HLA typing covered class I and class II loci at four-digit resolution. To decide whether each TCR beta V gene segment behaved as functional or pseudogenic, an earlier analysis of approximately 590 of the donors relied on high-throughput TCR beta sequencing. The study aimed to test whether signatures of past pathogen exposure could be identified by cataloging public T cell receptors. Among 350 to 400 genotyped donors of the cohort, an average of approximately 240,000 unique TCR beta nucleotide sequences were sequenced per donor, about a sixth of them non-productive. Donor age, sex, ethnicity and CMV serostatus were compiled alongside the repertoire data. A later analysis re-analyzed previously published TCR beta repertoires from 550 to 700 donors and added high-resolution HLA genotyping to study TCR occurrence patterns. The study used immunosequencing to profile the T cell repertoires of 666 subjects and linked those repertoires to cytomegalovirus serostatus. In a later genetic analysis, genome-wide SNP genotypes for 398 of the 666 donors were used, and that subset was treated as a discovery cohort. Besides the first cohort of 550 to 750 subjects, a separate validation cohort made up of 120 different subjects was used. Because of strong linkage in the cohort, roughly five DR-DQ haplotypes were treated as single units for association and clustering. To predict cytomegalovirus infection status, the study combined high-throughput TCR immunosequencing, statistical association of individual TCRs with disease status, and machine learning. Rather than using new phenotypic data, the later analysis identified candidate immune exposures from TCR beta sequences and from how often those sequences occurred across donors. All discovery cohort repertoires had been generated on a single sequencing platform. The genetic ancestry cluster associated with self-reported Caucasian donors included around 76% of the 398 genotyped donors. Overall study results and their limits: In this cohort, only TCR beta chains were sequenced, and detectable features were limited by the absence of alpha or paired-chain data. Because HLA typing was unavailable for some donors at each locus, only the typed subset was used in association tests. Around 16 rarely observed V segments, including chromosome 9 orphons, were excluded from the earlier analysis of just under 600 of the donors because counts were too low. In the study, approximately 160 TCR beta chains were listed as associated with cytomegalovirus. A later analysis found that TCR association rates varied across HLA loci, with DRB1 alleles showing the most associated TCRs and HLA-C alleles the fewest. In a later analysis, HLA-associated TCR beta chains were found to be more clonally expanded and to have lower generation probabilities than equally common non-associated chains. A later genetic analysis reported fewer N-insertions in productive TCRs among donors in an Asian-associated ancestry cluster than the approximately 700-donor mean. When HLA alleles, especially DR and DQ, strongly co-occurred, TCR associations were difficult to assign to individual alleles. Sequencing depth was assumed to be roughly uniform across donors in the presence/absence analyses, though that assumption may not hold. A few of the identified cytomegalovirus-associated TCR beta chains were confirmed in vitro to be specific for cytomegalovirus antigens. Correlated functional status among segregating V segments might be attributable to linkage disequilibrium, but an unknown experimental factor could not be ruled out. A further reported finding was that TCR beta sequences accurately predicted the HLA-A and HLA-B alleles for most subjects in the first cohort. The authors suggested that the approach could potentially be extended to other disease states and immunological phenotypes. In both the original and validation cohorts, the classifier was reported to diagnose cytomegalovirus status with high specificity and sensitivity. The only immune exposure information available for the cohort was CMV serostatus. In a later analysis, most CMV-associated TCR beta chains were found to appear HLA-restricted, with HLA associations seemingly driven largely by CMV exposure. V-gene and J-gene trimming of TCR beta chains was associated with a missense DCLRE1C variant in a later genetic analysis, and the association was replicated in an independent cohort. A later analysis associated 15,000 to 20,000 TCR beta sequences with specific HLA alleles at a false discovery rate of 0.05. Broadly in line with IMGT annotations, most TCR beta V segments showed up in productive rearrangements about 87% or about 30% of the time in an earlier analysis of about 500 of the donors. A cluster of highly shared sequence variants was judged likely to be a technical artifact of the sequencing pipeline. Some IMGT-functional V segments, including TRBV6-2 and TRBV6-3, could not be told apart with the 87-base-pair reads, so those segments were excluded. Most TCR sequences were seen in very few donors, while some public TCRs were found in many individuals. According to a later analysis, parvovirus B19, influenza, CMV and Epstein-Barr virus appeared linked to several top co-occurrence clusters.

Library preparation used the immunoSEQ multiplex PCR assay. The multiplex PCR relied on a mix of 60 forward primers for TCR Vbeta segments and 13 reverse primers for TCR Jbeta segments. The CDR3 region of rearranged TCR beta genes was amplified from genomic DNA by a multiplex PCR assay. On the Illumina HiSeq System, the amplified TCR beta libraries were sequenced as 87-base-pair reads. From the authors' description of their analysis: Across the 700 or so repertoires, a later analysis counted 80 million or so unique TCR beta chains, 9.5 million to 12 million of which were shared by at least two donors. To remove PCR and sequencing errors, raw reads were error-corrected and collapsed into unique sequences using a nearest-neighbor algorithm that merged closely related sequences. Alignment of CDR3 sequences to IMGT reference sequences was used to assign V, D and J gene segments. For a sequence to be retained, a match of at least six nucleotides to both a V gene segment and a J gene segment was required. A rearrangement counted as productive if the CDR3 had no stop codons and remained in frame with V and J, and every other rearrangement counted as non-productive. Following IMGT convention, CDR3 was defined as the stretch from the second conserved V-encoded cysteine to the conserved J-encoded phenylalanine. The earlier analysis of some 600 of the donors excluded sequences that lacked an unambiguous match to a single V gene segment. An earlier analysis of fewer than 750 of the donors classified V segments as functional when productive rearrangements were above 56.7% and as segregating when the standard deviation between donors was above 5%. To diagnose cytomegalovirus status from the catalog of TCR beta chain sequences, a statistical classification framework was built. In a later analysis, V and J genes were assigned by comparing TCR nucleotide sequences against IMGT/GENE-DB human TR gene sequences. A later analysis assigned CDR3 sequences and most-parsimonious VDJ recombination scenarios with the TCRdist pipeline. A later analysis defined each TCR beta chain by its CDR3 amino acid sequence plus V-gene family, and excluded reads lacking a unique V-gene family. In a later analysis, 550 to 650 highly shared, low-generation-probability nucleotide sequences were removed to address suspected cross-contamination and a sequencing artifact. For each public chain, a later analysis derived a clonal expansion index from normalized ranks of inferred template counts within each repertoire. A later analysis computed generation probabilities with a VDJ recombination model fitted to out-of-frame rearrangements, and checked the results against IGoR. In a later analysis, TCR-TCR, TCR-HLA and TCR-CMV co-occurrence was scored with hypergeometric tests, and a repertoire-size bias correction was applied to TCR pairs. To estimate false discovery rates, a later analysis permuted the HLA or CMV assignments 20 times. In a later analysis, co-occurring TCRs were grouped using DBSCAN, and TCRdist sequence similarity was added for clustering within HLA-allele-positive subsets. Repertoires with fewer than 30,000 or more than 120,000 public chains, plus five repertoires with anomalous nucleotide sharing, were excluded from co-occurrence clustering. TCRdb took this table from immuneACCESS and kept in-frame rearrangements with V and J called. Such tables lack part of the clones; where checked against another copy, unresolved V genes explain under half of the gap, and the rest is unexplained. V, J and clone size reflect that table, while D and trimming were determined from the DNA. The sample table holds 95,000 to 150,000 clones, of which roughly four fifths were seen once. Clones ranked in the top ten supply around 4% of the sample.

The cohort was made up of roughly 670 healthy bone marrow donors. Cohort members were all nominally healthy when sampled, although unrecorded immune exposures were likely present. The donor tested CMV seropositive and was one of the 289 seropositive cohort members. A peripheral blood sample was provided by each donor, and peripheral blood mononuclear cells were used for TCR beta sequencing. Genomic DNA was extracted from the blood cell samples with the Qiagen DNeasy Blood Extraction Kit. This clone was found a few times. Its antigen is still unknown. Per-base qualities were not stored, and no clone one base away is much larger. V loses 8 bases, J loses 8 bases, and the germline ends lie 16 bases apart. CDR1 is given as SQVTM and CDR2 as ANQGSEA, both from the germline V gene. CDR3 length: 12 amino acids, cysteine to phenylalanine. Here the CDR3 DNA is all that survives: 36 bases in frame from base 1.

This clonotype was sampled from a woman in her fifties or sixties in good health and CMV-seropositive. The chain uses TRBV29-1 and TRBJ2-1, and the D gene may be TRBD1, 6 bases matching. The sequenced material came from PBMCs. The CDR3 protein: CSIDWGLDEQFF. The DNA is as follows: TGCAGCATAGATTGGGGGCTAGATGAGCAGTTCTTC.